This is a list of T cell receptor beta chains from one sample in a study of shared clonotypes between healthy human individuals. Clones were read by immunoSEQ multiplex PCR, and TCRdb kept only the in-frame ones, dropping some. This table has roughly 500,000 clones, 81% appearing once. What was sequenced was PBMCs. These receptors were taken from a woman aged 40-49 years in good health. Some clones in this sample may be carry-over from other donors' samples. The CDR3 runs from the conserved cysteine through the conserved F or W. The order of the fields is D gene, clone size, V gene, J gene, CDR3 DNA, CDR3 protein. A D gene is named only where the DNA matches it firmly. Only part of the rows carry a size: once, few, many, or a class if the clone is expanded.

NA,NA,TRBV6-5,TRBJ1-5,TGTGCCAGCAGTTACGACAGAGATCAGCCCCAGCATTTT,CASSYDRDQPQHF
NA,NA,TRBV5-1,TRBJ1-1,TGCGCCAGCAGCATAGACATGAACACTGAAGCTTTCTTT,CASSIDMNTEAFF
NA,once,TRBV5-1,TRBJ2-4,TGCGCCAGCAGCACGGACGGCAGCCCGAGGAACATTCAGTACTTC,CASSTDGSPRNIQYF
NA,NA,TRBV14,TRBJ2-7,TGTGCCAGCAGCTCCAGGGGTTGGGGTAGCGACGGCCCCTCCTACGAGCAGTACTTC,CASSSRGWGSDGPSYEQYF
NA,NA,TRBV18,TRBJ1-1,TGTGCCAGCTCACCGTCAACGGTGGGGACTGAAGCTTTCTTT,CASSPSTVGTEAFF
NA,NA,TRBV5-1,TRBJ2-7,TGCGCCAGCAGCTTTTTTGGAGATAACGAGCAGTACTTC,CASSFFGDNEQYF
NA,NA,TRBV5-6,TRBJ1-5,TGTGCCAGCAGCGGAGTTAATCAGCCCCAGCATTTT,CASSGVNQPQHF
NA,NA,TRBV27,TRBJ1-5,TGTGCCAGCAGACGGACGATTCGGGGTAAACCCCAGCATTTC,CASRRTIRGKPQHF
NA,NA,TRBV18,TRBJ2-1,TGTGCCAGCTCACTGGCCCAAGGATCCAATGAGCAGTTCTTC,CASSLAQGSNEQFF
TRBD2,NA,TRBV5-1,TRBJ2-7,TGCGCCAGCAGATTGAGGTCGGGAGGGGATTTATTCTACGAGCAGTACTTC,CASRLRSGGDLFYEQYF
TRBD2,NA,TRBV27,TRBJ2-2,TGTGCCAGCAGTTTACACGGACTAGCGGGAAGTGACGGGGAGCTGTTTTTT,CASSLHGLAGSDGELFF